The next 10 T cell receptor beta chains were all read from a single sample in a study of beta chain features in type 1 diabetes. Whole-study results and caveats: Shorter TCRB CDR3s, moderately but significantly so, marked every one of the four CD4+ subsets in Type 1 diabetes patients.

Isolated RNA was reverse transcribed in full, so expressed TCRB transcripts were sequenced. Some clones are missing from TCRdb's copy, which holds only in-frame ones; the method was immunoSEQ multiplex PCR. The sample contains around 650,000 clones, 9.5% to 15% of which appear only once. No cognate antigen is known for these TCRs. Sequencing was performed on naive CD4+ T cells from blood. These receptors came from a man aged 25 to 45 with type 1 diabetes.

This chain uses TRBV4-3 with TRBJ2-7; possibly TRBD2 for D (7 bases). V was shortened by 1 base and J by 6 bases, with 13 bases between the two germline ends. This CDR3 is built from 14 residues. Germline CDR1 and CDR2: LGHNA and YSLEER. In DNA, the CDR3 is TGCGCCAGCAGCCAAGCGCGGGGGCCCTTCGAGCAGTACTTC. It codes for CASSQARGPFEQYF.

This clone was detected only a few times. The genes are TRBV28 and TRBJ1-6; 7 nucleotides align to TRBD1. Per the germline V gene, CDR1 is MDHEN and CDR2 is SYDVKM. V was clipped by 2 bases and J by 14 bases; unmatched bases: 6. The CDR3 totals 13 residues. The CDR3 coding sequence is TGTGCCAGCAGTTTAGACAGGGAGAGGACCCTCCACTTT. This sequence encodes CASSLDRERTLHF.

The table lists this clone with a few counts. This rearrangement joins TRBV7-8 to TRBJ1-6; weak D call: TRBD1 (6 bases). The V and J ends lost 1 base and 9 bases respectively, with 10 bases between them. The CDR3 runs to 14 residues. Germline values: CDR1 SGHVS, CDR2 FQNEAQ. This chain's CDR3 is CASSLGGATSPLHF. Here the CDR3 DNA reads TGTGCCAGCAGCTTAGGGGGGGCTACTTCACCCCTCCACTTT.

J is TRBJ1-6 and V is TRBV4-3; D is possibly TRBD1 (5 bases). V was cut by 1 base and J by 9 bases, with 19 bases left in between. Germline values: CDR1 LGHNA, CDR2 YSLEER. The CDR3 has 17 amino acids. The chain's CDR3 is CASSQVISAGKSSPLHF. CDR3 DNA sequence: TGCGCCAGCAGCCAAGTCATTTCGGCAGGGAAGAGTTCACCCCTCCACTTT.

Written as DNA, the CDR3 is TGTGCCAGCAGCTCTACACCACACAATGAGCAGTTCTTC. Protein: CASSSTPHNEQFF. The gene calls are TRBV7-2 and TRBJ2-1; D uncertain. Per the germline V gene, CDR1 is SGHTA and CDR2 is FQGNSA. The CDR3 extends over 13 amino acids. Trimming took off 4 bases at V and 5 bases at J, with 9 bases between the two ends.

Only a few counts were recorded for this clone. V gene TRBV6-6 combines with J gene TRBJ2-1, with D possibly being TRBD2 (5 bases). Germline V gene sequence: CDR1 MNHNY, CDR2 SVGAGI (reference sequence). The CDR3 covers 13 residues. The V and J ends lost 3 bases and 8 bases respectively, with 11 bases between them. The CDR3 nucleotides read TGTGCCAGCAGTTATGAGCTAGCCTATGAGCAGTTCTTC. This gives the protein CASSYELAYEQFF.

V is TRBV5-1 and J is TRBJ1-2, with D perhaps matching TRBD1 (5 bases). Germline CDR1 is SGHRS and CDR2 is YFSETQ. Trimming pared 2 bases from V and 3 bases from J, leaving 14 bases between. This CDR3 spans 15 amino acids. The CDR3 here is CASSLIPGLDYGYTF. CDR3 coding DNA: TGCGCCAGCAGCTTAATCCCAGGGCTTGACTATGGCTACACCTTC.

CDR3 residues: CASSLSGGTVTDTQYF. CDR3 nucleotide sequence: TGTGCCAGCAGCTTAAGTGGGGGGACAGTCACAGATACGCAGTATTTT. The chain joins TRBV7-9 to TRBJ2-3; TRBD1 is a possible D gene (7 bases). Germline CDR1 and CDR2: SEHNR and FQNEAQ (reference sequence). V was clipped by 2 bases and J by 2 bases, with 14 bases between them. There are 16 residues in the CDR3.

This clone has only a few counts. This chain connects TRBV29-1 to TRBJ2-7; no reliable D call. The CDR3 consists of 12 residues. Deletions cut 0 bases from V and 6 bases from J, with 9 bases between. Germline V gene lookup returns CDR1 SQVTM and CDR2 ANQGSEA. The CDR3 coding sequence is TGCAGCGTTGAAGATCTTTACAGCGAGCAGTACTTC. This sequence encodes CSVEDLYSEQYF.

The genes are TRBV10-3 and TRBJ2-7; D not certain. The CDR3 has 13 residues. Per the germline V gene, CDR1 is ENHRY and CDR2 is SYGVKD. V was shortened by 2 bases and J by 3 bases, with 8 bases between the two germline ends. This CDR3 is CAISEESFYEQYF. In DNA, the CDR3 is TGTGCCATCAGTGAGGAATCGTTCTACGAGCAGTACTTC.